Included here is one T cell receptor beta chain sequence, with context. Profiling relied on immunoSEQ multiplex PCR, and the TCRdb table lists in-frame clones only, not all of them. The data show just over 95,000 clones, roughly 84% seen once. Time point specified: blood 4 weeks post-SBRT, at nephrectomy. Regarding treatment: 15 Gy SBRT to primary tumor, nephrectomy 4 weeks later. Nephrectomy followed 15 Gy stereotactic body radiation by 4 weeks. This entry belongs to a study of radiation and T cells in renal cell carcinoma. The germline gives CDR1 GTSNPN, CDR2 SVGIG (reference sequence). This CDR3 comprises 16 residues. V lost 7 bases, J lost 2 bases, and 13 bases stayed unmatched.

The sample was blood, taken from a patient whose treatment included radiotherapy and nephrectomy. The genes are TRBV30 and TRBJ2-3; 9 positions agree with TRBD2. The sequence was collected from a man in his sixties with renal cell carcinoma. The CDR3 is CAYRPQLAGYTDTQYF. The CDR3 DNA reads TGTGCCTACCGTCCACAACTAGCGGGCTACACAGATACGCAGTATTTT.